The clone carrying this T cell receptor (beta chain) was seen a few times. Its target is not known. The data belong to a study of T cell responses to AZD1222 COVID-19 vaccine. The study's findings and limits: Nearly half of spike-specific TCRs reportedly go after variant regions that carry no mutations. At study baseline, merely several AZD1222 recipients were seropositive. The sample set comprised mostly white British donors with more females, and clonal diversity was possibly underestimated. Spike was spanned by vaccine-associated CD4 TCRs, which were dominant at 160-218 and 743-854.

V lost 5 bases, J lost 6 bases, and 8 bases lay in between. The length of the CDR3 is 12 residues. Per the germline V gene, CDR1 is LGHDT and CDR2 is YNNKEL (reference sequence). Repertoires were generated with immunoSEQ multiplex PCR, while TCRdb's copy carries only in-frame clones and drops some. Of around 140,000 clones listed, approximately 92% were seen once; the top ten hold 1.5% to 2%. This chain uses TRBV3-1 (or the pseudogene TRBV3-2) with TRBJ1-5; D is ambiguous. The receptor comes from an adult who received the AZD1222 COVID-19 vaccine. Material: peripheral blood, obtained 28 days after the second AZD1222 dose. CDR3 sequence (DNA): TGTGCCAGCAGCTCGGGATCTCAGCCCCAGCATTTT. This sequence encodes CASSSGSQPQHF.